This T cell receptor (beta chain) originates from a study of cytomegalovirus exposure and HLA in healthy donors. Overall study findings and caveats: The likely origin of a cluster of highly shared sequence variants was a sequencing artifact. Data from an earlier analysis indicated that most TCR beta V segments were productive either about 90% or about 30% of the time. Later analysis showed most CMV-associated TCR beta chains appearing HLA-restricted.

A word on this clone: Its antigen is currently unknown. The junction shows a germline mismatch at one end, possibly a read error.

Germline-derived CDR1 and CDR2 are LNHNV and YYDKDF (reference sequence). The length of the CDR3 is 15 residues. This PCR relied on a set of 60 Vbeta primers and 13 Jbeta primers. Sequencing used immunoSEQ multiplex PCR; TCRdb keeps in-frame clones, though not all of them. The profile shows 90,000 or so clones, 78% of them singletons. The sequenced sample was PBMCs. The V gene is TRBV15, the J gene TRBJ2-1; TRBD2 aligns across 9 bases. This TCR derives from a woman in her thirties or forties in good health and CMV-seronegative. The CDR3 reads CAASLFSGRNNEQFF. The CDR3 DNA follows: TGTGCCGCCAGCTTATTTAGCGGGAGAAACAATGAGCAGTTCTTC.